This paragraph reports one T cell receptor beta chain. The data were obtained in a study of T cell repertoires in cytomegalovirus infection. TCRdb re-called the reads with MiXCR, one entry per CDR3 protein. The sample holds about 360,000 distinct CDR3 sequences, over 15% seen once. The V gene lost 1 base and the J gene lost 5 bases, with 8 bases spanning the gap. Germline V gene lookup returns CDR1 LNHNV and CDR2 YYDKDF (reference sequence). The CDR3 is made up of 13 amino acids. The chain carries TRBV15 and TRBJ2-5; no firm D call. The source is a human donor in good health (CMV status not recorded). Some clones in this sample may be carry-over from other donors' samples. Sequences were obtained from PBMCs. DNA of the CDR3: TGTGCCACCAGCAGAGCCCTTGGCGAGACCCAGTACTTC. Amino acid sequence: CATSRALGETQYF.